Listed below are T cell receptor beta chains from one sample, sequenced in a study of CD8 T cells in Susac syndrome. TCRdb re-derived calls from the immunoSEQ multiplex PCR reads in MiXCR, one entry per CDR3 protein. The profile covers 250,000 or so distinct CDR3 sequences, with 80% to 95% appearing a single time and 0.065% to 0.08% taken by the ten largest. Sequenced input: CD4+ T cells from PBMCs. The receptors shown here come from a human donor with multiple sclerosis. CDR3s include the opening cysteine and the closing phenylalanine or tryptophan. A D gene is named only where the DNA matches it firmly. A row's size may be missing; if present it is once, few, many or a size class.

CDR3 protein: CASSPSTSGSADTQYF
CDR3 DNA: TGTGCCAGCAGTCCCTCGACTAGCGGGAGCGCAGATACGCAGTATTTT
J gene: TRBJ2-3
D gene: TRBD2
clone size: NA
V gene: TRBV5-6

CDR3 protein: CTQSPPGDSDYGYTF
CDR3 DNA: TGTACCCAGTCCCCCCCGGGGGACTCGGACTATGGCTACACCTTC
J gene: TRBJ1-2
D gene: NA
clone size: NA
V gene: TRBV25-1

CDR3 protein: CASSLGASMNTEAFF
CDR3 DNA: TGCGCCAGCAGCTTGGGGGCCAGCATGAACACTGAAGCTTTCTTT
J gene: TRBJ1-1
D gene: NA
clone size: few
V gene: TRBV5-1

CDR3 protein: CASSFFGGPTYEQYF
CDR3 DNA: TGTGCCAGCAGTTTTTTCGGGGGTCCCACCTACGAGCAGTACTTC
J gene: TRBJ2-7
D gene: NA
clone size: NA
V gene: TRBV28

CDR3 protein: CASSVGSGGREKLFF
CDR3 DNA: TGTGCCAGCAGCGTAGGTTCCGGGGGCAGGGAAAAACTGTTTTTT
J gene: TRBJ1-4
D gene: NA
clone size: NA
V gene: TRBV9

CDR3 protein: CASSPPWSIYEQFF
CDR3 DNA: TGTGCCAGCTCACCACCGTGGAGTATCTATGAGCAGTTCTTC
J gene: TRBJ2-1
D gene: NA
clone size: once
V gene: TRBV18

CDR3 protein: CASNPPGGRWETQYF
CDR3 DNA: TGTGCCAGCAATCCTCCCGGGGGGCGCTGGGAGACCCAGTACTTC
J gene: TRBJ2-5
D gene: NA
clone size: NA
V gene: TRBV6-1

CDR3 protein: CSVDEGNEKLFF
CDR3 DNA: TGCAGCGTTGACGAGGGGAATGAAAAACTGTTTTTT
J gene: TRBJ1-4
D gene: NA
clone size: once
V gene: TRBV29-1

CDR3 protein: CAWSFRGTGANYGYTF
CDR3 DNA: TGTGCCTGGAGTTTCCGCGGGACGGGAGCTAACTATGGCTACACCTTC
J gene: TRBJ1-2
D gene: NA
clone size: NA
V gene: TRBV30

CDR3 protein: CASSQDWASVGETQYF
CDR3 DNA: TGTGCCAGCAGCCAAGATTGGGCTAGCGTAGGAGAGACCCAGTACTTC
J gene: TRBJ2-5
D gene: NA
clone size: NA
V gene: TRBV3-1

CDR3 protein: CASSQAGQAGIQYF
CDR3 DNA: TGTGCCAGCAGCCAGGCCGGGCAAGCGGGCATTCAGTACTTC
J gene: TRBJ2-4
D gene: NA
clone size: NA
V gene: TRBV3-1

CDR3 protein: CASSFHKRGPNTEAFF
CDR3 DNA: TGTGCCAGCAGCTTTCATAAGAGGGGACCGAACACTGAAGCTTTCTTT
J gene: TRBJ1-1
D gene: NA
clone size: NA
V gene: TRBV7-3

CDR3 protein: CASSQFVGGDYEQYF
CDR3 DNA: TGTGCCAGCAGCCAGTTTGTAGGGGGCGATTACGAGCAGTACTTC
J gene: TRBJ2-7
D gene: TRBD1
clone size: NA
V gene: TRBV3-1

CDR3 protein: CASRGPSSYNEQFF
CDR3 DNA: TGTGCCAGCAGAGGACCAAGCTCCTACAATGAGCAGTTCTTC
J gene: TRBJ2-1
D gene: NA
clone size: NA
V gene: TRBV3-1

CDR3 protein: CSAGASGGAMETQYF
CDR3 DNA: TGCAGTGCGGGGGCTAGCGGGGGGGCCATGGAGACCCAGTACTTC
J gene: TRBJ2-5
D gene: TRBD2
clone size: NA
V gene: TRBV20-1

CDR3 protein: CSVGGNTQYF
CDR3 DNA: TGCAGCGTTGGGGGGAATACGCAGTATTTT
J gene: TRBJ2-3
D gene: NA
clone size: NA
V gene: TRBV29-1

CDR3 protein: CASSMHQGPTGELFF
CDR3 DNA: TGCGCCAGCAGCATGCATCAGGGGCCCACCGGGGAGCTGTTTTTT
J gene: TRBJ2-2
D gene: NA
clone size: NA
V gene: TRBV5-1

CDR3 protein: CASSLAGGEADTQYF
CDR3 DNA: TGTGCCAGCAGCTTAGCGGGAGGGGAGGCAGATACGCAGTATTTT
J gene: TRBJ2-3
D gene: TRBD2
clone size: NA
V gene: TRBV7-2

CDR3 protein: CASSFGFQGPETQYF
CDR3 DNA: TGTGCCAGCAGCTTTGGGTTCCAGGGGCCCGAGACCCAGTACTTC
J gene: TRBJ2-5
D gene: NA
clone size: NA
V gene: TRBV5-8

CDR3 protein: CASSLKGMETQYF
CDR3 DNA: TGTGCCAGCAGTTTAAAGGGGATGGAGACCCAGTACTTC
J gene: TRBJ2-5
D gene: NA
clone size: NA
V gene: TRBV12-3/TRBV12-4

CDR3 protein: CASSLPTRDGGYTF
CDR3 DNA: TGTGCCAGCAGTTTACCCACGCGGGACGGGGGCTACACCTTC
J gene: TRBJ1-2
D gene: NA
clone size: NA
V gene: TRBV28

CDR3 protein: CATRSNQETQYF
CDR3 DNA: TGTGCCACCCGGTCGAACCAAGAGACCCAGTACTTC
J gene: TRBJ2-5
D gene: NA
clone size: NA
V gene: TRBV24-1

CDR3 protein: CSARKDRGEDSNQPQHF
CDR3 DNA: TGCAGTGCTAGGAAGGACAGGGGTGAGGATAGCAATCAGCCCCAGCATTTT
J gene: TRBJ1-5
D gene: TRBD1
clone size: NA
V gene: TRBV20-1

CDR3 protein: CASSFNLAGAPGELFF
CDR3 DNA: TGTGCCAGCAGCTTTAATCTAGCGGGAGCCCCCGGGGAGCTGTTTTTT
J gene: TRBJ2-2
D gene: TRBD2
clone size: NA
V gene: TRBV5-4

CDR3 protein: CASSMRLAGLKNIQYF
CDR3 DNA: TGTGCCAGTAGTATGCGACTAGCGGGGCTCAAAAACATTCAGTACTTC
J gene: TRBJ2-4
D gene: TRBD2
clone size: NA
V gene: TRBV19

CDR3 protein: CASSLATGEADTQYF
CDR3 DNA: TGTGCCAGCAGCTTAGCTACGGGAGAGGCAGATACGCAGTATTTT
J gene: TRBJ2-3
D gene: NA
clone size: NA
V gene: TRBV7-9

CDR3 protein: CAISRTGGGIEQYF
CDR3 DNA: TGTGCCATCAGCCGGACAGGGGGTGGAATCGAGCAGTACTTC
J gene: TRBJ2-7
D gene: TRBD1
clone size: NA
V gene: TRBV10-3

CDR3 protein: CATSRETGVGASNQPQHF
CDR3 DNA: TGTGCCACCAGCAGAGAAACAGGGGTTGGGGCTAGCAATCAGCCCCAGCATTTT
J gene: TRBJ1-5
D gene: TRBD1
clone size: NA
V gene: TRBV15

CDR3 protein: CASSRSGGPSYNEQFF
CDR3 DNA: TGTGCCAGCAGCCGTTCTGGGGGGCCCTCCTACAATGAGCAGTTCTTC
J gene: TRBJ2-1
D gene: NA
clone size: NA
V gene: TRBV13

CDR3 protein: CATTAKNIQYF
CDR3 DNA: TGTGCCACCACAGCCAAAAACATTCAGTACTTC
J gene: TRBJ2-4
D gene: NA
clone size: NA
V gene: TRBV19

CDR3 protein: CASSVRAGGETQYF
CDR3 DNA: TGTGCCAGCAGCGTAAGGGCGGGGGGAGAGACCCAGTACTTC
J gene: TRBJ2-5
D gene: TRBD2
clone size: NA
V gene: TRBV9